This T cell receptor beta chain was captured by sequencing in a study of CD8+CD57+ T cells in acquired aplastic anemia. Study in general: Mean DNA quantity obtained from sorted CD4+ and CD8+ cells was about 3.2 ug. Sequencing produced an average of around 10 million reads per healthy donor for CD4+ cells. Overall study findings and caveats: Significant differences in CD8+ Simpson's diversity were not observed between patients and controls. The number of CD8+ CDR3 sequences shared by patients and controls was twenty-nine.

This clonotype was seen ten or more times. Its antigen remains unknown. With 3 bases removed from V and 10 bases from J, the gap between germline ends came to 12 bases. This CDR3 contains 12 residues. Genomic DNA constituted the template upon which TCR beta VDJ and CDR3 profiling was performed. Each CDR3 protein gets one entry after TCRdb re-called the reads with MiXCR. The sample contains about 210,000 distinct CDR3 sequences, approximately 35% of which appear only once. The sequence was collected from a human donor in good health, serving as a control. This chain uses TRBV12-3 or TRBV12-4 with TRBJ1-1, with D unresolved. The sequenced sample was sorted CD4+, CD8+, or CD8+CD57+ T cells (not recorded which) from PBMCs. The CDR3 bases are TGTGCCAGCAGTTTTACCCATGGTTCAGCTTTCTTT. This encodes CASSFTHGSAFF.